This TCR beta chain was documented in a study of CD8 T cells in ankylosing spondylitis. Study-wide results and caveats: Clones linked to disease, bearing a CD8+ phenotype, were relatively rare in peripheral blood. The study identified a TCR beta motif of several highly homologous variants that appeared characteristic of ankylosing spondylitis blood. Earlier work had already found some motif variants in reactive arthritis synovial fluid and blood. Disease-linked clones reportedly concentrated significantly in matched ankylosing spondylitis synovial fluid.

Remarks on this clonotype: Its antigen is not identified.

Molecular-barcoded quantitative 5'-RACE produced these TCR beta libraries. TCRdb re-called the 5' RACE reads with MiXCR, one entry per CDR3 protein. The data contain 300,000 to 400,000 distinct CDR3 sequences, approximately 20% of them singletons. This CDR3 contains 15 residues. Trimming shortened V by 7 bases and J by 9 bases, and 19 bases separated the two germline ends. The chain employs TRBV12-3 or TRBV12-4 and TRBJ1-6; weak D call: TRBD1 (6 bases). The sequence derives from a male donor with ankylosing spondylitis. The sequenced material came from blood, either unsorted or a sorted T cell fraction (not recorded which). The CDR3 DNA reads as TGTGCCAGCACGAGATCGGCAGGGGACTTTTCACCCCTCCACTTT. This codes for CASTRSAGDFSPLHF.